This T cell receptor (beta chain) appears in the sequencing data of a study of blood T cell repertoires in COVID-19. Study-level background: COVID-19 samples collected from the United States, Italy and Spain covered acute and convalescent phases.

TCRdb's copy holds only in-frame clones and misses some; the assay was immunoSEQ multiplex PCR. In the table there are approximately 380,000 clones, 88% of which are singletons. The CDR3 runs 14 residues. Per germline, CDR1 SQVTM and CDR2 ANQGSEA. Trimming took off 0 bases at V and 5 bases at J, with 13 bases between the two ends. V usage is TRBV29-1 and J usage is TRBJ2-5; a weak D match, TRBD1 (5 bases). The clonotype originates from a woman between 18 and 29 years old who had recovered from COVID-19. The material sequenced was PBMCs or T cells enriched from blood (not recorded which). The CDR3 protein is CSVEDNRQQETQYF. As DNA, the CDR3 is TGCAGCGTTGAAGATAACAGGCAACAGGAGACCCAGTACTTC.